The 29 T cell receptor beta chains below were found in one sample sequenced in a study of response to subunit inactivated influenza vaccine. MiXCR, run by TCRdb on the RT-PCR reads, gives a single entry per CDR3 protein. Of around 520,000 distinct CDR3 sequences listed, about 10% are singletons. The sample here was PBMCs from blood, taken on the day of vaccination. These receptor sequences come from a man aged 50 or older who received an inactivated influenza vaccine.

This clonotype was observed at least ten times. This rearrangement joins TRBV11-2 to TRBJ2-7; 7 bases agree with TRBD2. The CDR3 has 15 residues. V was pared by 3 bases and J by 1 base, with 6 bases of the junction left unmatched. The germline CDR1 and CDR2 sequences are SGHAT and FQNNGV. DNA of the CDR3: TGTGCCAGCAGCTTGGGGGGAGGGCCTTCCTACGAGCAGTACTTC. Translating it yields CASSLGGGPSYEQYF.

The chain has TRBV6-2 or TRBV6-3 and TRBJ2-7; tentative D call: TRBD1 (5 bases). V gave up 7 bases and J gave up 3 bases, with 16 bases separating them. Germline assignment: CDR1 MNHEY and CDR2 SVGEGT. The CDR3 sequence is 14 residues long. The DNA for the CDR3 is TGTGCCAGCAACCCAACCCCAGGGCGCTACGAGCAGTACTTC. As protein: CASNPTPGRYEQYF.

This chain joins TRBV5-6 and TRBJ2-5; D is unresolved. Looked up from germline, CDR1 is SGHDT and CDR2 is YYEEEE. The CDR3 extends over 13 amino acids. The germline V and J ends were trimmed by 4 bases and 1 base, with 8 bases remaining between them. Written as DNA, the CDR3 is TGTGCCAGCAGCCGAGTGGGCCAAGAGACCCAGTACTTC. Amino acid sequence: CASSRVGQETQYF.

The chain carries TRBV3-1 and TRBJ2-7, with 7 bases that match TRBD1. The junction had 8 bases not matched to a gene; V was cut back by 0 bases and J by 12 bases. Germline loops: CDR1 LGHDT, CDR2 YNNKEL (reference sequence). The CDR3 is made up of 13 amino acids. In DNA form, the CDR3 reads TGTGCCAGCAGCCAAGACCGGACAGGCCTCCTGTACTTC. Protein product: CASSQDRTGLLYF.

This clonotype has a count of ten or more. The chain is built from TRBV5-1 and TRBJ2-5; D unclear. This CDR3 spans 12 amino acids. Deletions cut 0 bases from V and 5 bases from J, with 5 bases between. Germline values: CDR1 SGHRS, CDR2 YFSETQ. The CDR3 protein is CASSLGSETQYF. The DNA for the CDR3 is TGCGCCAGCAGCTTGGGGAGCGAGACCCAGTACTTC.

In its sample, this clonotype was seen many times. CDR3: CASSLLNLYNEQFF. The CDR3 DNA reads as TGTGCCAGCAGCCTACTCAATCTATACAATGAGCAGTTCTTC. This chain links TRBV2 with TRBJ2-1; no firm D call. The germline CDR1 and CDR2 sequences are SNHLY and FYNNEI. With 6 bases removed from V and 4 bases from J, the gap between germline ends came to 13 bases. The CDR3 has 14 residues.

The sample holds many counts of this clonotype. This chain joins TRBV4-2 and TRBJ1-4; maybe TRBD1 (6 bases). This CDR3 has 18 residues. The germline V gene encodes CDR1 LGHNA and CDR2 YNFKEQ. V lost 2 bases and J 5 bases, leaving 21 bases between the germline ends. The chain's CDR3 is CASSQKIGGGRGNEKLFF. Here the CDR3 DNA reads TGTGCCAGCAGCCAAAAAATTGGCGGGGGCAGGGGAAATGAAAAACTGTTTTTT.

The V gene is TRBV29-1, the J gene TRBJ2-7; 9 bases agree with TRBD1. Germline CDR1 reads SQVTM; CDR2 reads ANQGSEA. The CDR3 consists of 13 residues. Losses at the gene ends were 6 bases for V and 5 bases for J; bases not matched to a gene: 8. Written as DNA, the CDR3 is TGCAGCGTGAGGGACAGGGAAATCGACGAGCAGTACTTC. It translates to CSVRDREIDEQYF.

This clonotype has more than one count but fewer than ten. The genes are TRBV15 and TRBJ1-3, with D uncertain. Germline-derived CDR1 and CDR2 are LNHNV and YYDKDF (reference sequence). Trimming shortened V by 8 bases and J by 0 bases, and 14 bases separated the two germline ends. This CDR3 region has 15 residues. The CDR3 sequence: CATGLGGSSGNTIYF. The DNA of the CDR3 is TGTGCCACCGGCCTTGGCGGGAGCTCTGGAAACACCATATATTTT.

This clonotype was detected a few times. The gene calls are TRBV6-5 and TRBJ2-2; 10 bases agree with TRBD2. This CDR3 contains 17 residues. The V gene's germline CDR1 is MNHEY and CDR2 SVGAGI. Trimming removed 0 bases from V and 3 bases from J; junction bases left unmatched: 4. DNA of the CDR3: TGTGCCAGCAGTTACTCGAGTAGCGGGAGGTACACCGGGGAGCTGTTTTTT. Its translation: CASSYSSSGRYTGELFF.

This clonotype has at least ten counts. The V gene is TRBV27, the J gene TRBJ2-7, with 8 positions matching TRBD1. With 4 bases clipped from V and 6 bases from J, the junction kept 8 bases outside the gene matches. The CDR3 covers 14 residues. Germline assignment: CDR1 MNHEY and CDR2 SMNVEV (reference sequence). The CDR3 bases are TGTGCCAGCAGTTCAGCCGCAGGGGGCTCCGAGCAGTACTTC. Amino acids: CASSSAAGGSEQYF.

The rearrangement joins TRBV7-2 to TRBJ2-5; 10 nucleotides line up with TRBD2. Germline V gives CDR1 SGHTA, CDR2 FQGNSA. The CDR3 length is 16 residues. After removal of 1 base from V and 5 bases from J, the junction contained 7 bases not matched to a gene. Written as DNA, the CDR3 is TGTGCCAGCAGCTTAGTCAGTAGCGGGGGGTTTGAGACCCAGTACTTC. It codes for CASSLVSSGGFETQYF.

The CDR3 DNA follows: TGTGCCAGCAGAACCGGGACTAGCGGGGGCCTAAGCACAGATACGCAGTATTTT. It encodes CASRTGTSGGLSTDTQYF. The chain is built from TRBV11-2 and TRBJ2-3, with TRBD2 identical over 14 bases. Germline CDR1 SGHAT, CDR2 FQNNGV. V lost 6 bases and J lost 0; bases outside the gene matches: 8. CDR3 length: 18 residues.

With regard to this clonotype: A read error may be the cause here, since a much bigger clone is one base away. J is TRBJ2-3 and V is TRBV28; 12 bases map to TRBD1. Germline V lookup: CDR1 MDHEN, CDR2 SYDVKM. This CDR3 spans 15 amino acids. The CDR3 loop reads CASSFGTGGVNTEYF. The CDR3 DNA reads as TGTGCCAGCAGTTTTGGGACAGGGGGCGTGAATACGGAGTATTTT.

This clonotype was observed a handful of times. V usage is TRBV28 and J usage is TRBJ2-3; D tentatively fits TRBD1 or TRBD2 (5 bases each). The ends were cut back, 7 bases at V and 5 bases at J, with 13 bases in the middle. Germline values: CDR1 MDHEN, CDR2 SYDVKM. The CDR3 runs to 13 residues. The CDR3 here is CASTLRDGDTQYF. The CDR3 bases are TGTGCCAGCACCTTGAGGGACGGAGATACGCAGTATTTT.

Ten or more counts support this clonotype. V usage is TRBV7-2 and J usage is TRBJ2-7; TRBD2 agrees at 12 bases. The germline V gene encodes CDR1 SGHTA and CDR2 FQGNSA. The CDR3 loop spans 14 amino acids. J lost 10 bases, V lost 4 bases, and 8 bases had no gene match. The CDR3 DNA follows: TGTGCCAGCAGCTCATCTAGACTAGCGGGGGCTCAGTACTTC. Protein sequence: CASSSSRLAGAQYF.

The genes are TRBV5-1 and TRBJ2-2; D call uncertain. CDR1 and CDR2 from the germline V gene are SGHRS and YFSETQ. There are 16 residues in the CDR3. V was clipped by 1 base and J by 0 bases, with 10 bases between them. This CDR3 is CASSLTVGANTGELFF. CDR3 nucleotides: TGCGCCAGCAGCTTGACCGTGGGCGCGAACACCGGGGAGCTGTTTTTT.

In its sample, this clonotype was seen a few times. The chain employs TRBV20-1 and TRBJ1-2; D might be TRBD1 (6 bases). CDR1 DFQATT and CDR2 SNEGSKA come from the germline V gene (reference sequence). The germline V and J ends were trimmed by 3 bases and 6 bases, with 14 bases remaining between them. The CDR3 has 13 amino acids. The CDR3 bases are TGCAGTGCTAGCCCAGGGGCGGGTGATGGCTACACCTTC. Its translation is CSASPGAGDGYTF.

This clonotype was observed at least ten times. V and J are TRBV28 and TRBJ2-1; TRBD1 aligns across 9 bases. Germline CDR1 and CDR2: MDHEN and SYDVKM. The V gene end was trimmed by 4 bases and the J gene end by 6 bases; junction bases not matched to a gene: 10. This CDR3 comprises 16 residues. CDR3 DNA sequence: TGTGCCAGCAGTTCCTCCGGGACAGGGAAGGGCAATGAGCAGTTCTTC. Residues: CASSSSGTGKGNEQFF.

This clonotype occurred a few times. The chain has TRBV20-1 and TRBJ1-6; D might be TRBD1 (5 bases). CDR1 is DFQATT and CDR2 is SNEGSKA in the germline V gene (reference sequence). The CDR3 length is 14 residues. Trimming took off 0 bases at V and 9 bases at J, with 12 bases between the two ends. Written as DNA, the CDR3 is TGCAGTGCTAGAGATACGGGGCTTGGTTCACCCCTCCACTTT. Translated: CSARDTGLGSPLHF.

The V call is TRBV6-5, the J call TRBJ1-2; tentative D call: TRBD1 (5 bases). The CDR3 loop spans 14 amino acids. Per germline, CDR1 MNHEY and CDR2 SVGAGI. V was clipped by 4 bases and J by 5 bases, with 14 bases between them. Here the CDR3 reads CASSFTGTGYGYTF. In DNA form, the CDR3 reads TGTGCCAGCAGTTTTACCGGGACCGGGTATGGCTACACCTTC.

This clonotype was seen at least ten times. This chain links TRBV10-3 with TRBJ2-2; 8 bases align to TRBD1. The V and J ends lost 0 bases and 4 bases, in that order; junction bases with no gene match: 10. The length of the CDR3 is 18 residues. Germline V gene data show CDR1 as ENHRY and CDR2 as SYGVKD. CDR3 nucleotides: TGTGCCATCAGTGAGTCTGGGGACAGGAGACCGTCCACCGGGGAGCTGTTTTTT. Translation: CAISESGDRRPSTGELFF.

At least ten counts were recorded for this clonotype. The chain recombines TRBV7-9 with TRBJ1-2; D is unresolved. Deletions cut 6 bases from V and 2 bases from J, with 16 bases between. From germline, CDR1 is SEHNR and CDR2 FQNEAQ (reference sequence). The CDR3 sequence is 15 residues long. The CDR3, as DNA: TGTGCCAGCAGAGGTTGGGCCGCACGGAACTATGGCTACACCTTC. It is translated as CASRGWAARNYGYTF.

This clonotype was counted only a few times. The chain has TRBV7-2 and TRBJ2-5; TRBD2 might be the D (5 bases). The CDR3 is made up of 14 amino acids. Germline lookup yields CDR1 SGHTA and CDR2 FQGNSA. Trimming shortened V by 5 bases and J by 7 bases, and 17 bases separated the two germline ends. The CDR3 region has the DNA TGTGCCAGCAGCCCGGGCGAGGGTCCCCGGACCCAGTACTTC. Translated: CASSPGEGPRTQYF.

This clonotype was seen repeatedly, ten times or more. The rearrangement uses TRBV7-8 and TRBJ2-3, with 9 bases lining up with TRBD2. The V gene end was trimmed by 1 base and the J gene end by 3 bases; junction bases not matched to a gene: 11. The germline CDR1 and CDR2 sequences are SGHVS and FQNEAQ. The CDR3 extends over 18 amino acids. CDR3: CASSLEASGALRTDTQYF. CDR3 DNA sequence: TGTGCCAGCAGCTTAGAGGCTAGCGGGGCCCTTAGGACAGATACGCAGTATTTT.

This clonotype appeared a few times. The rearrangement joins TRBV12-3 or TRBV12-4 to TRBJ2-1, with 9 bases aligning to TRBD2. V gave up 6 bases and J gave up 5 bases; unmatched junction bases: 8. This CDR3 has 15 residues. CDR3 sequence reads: CASSLGLARNNEQFF. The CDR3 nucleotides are TGTGCCAGCAGCCTAGGACTAGCGCGGAACAATGAGCAGTTCTTC.

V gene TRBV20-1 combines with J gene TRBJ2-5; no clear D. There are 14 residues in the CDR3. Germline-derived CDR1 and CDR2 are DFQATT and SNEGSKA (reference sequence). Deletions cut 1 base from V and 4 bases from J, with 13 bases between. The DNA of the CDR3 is TGCAGTGCTAGAGCTGGCGTATGGGGAGAGACCCAGTACTTC. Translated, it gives CSARAGVWGETQYF.

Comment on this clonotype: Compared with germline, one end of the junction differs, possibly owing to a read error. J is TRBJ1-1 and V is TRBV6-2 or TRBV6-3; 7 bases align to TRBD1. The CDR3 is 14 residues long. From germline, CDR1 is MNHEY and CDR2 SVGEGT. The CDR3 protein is CASSYGTANTEAYF. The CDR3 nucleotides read TGTGCCAGCAGTTACGGGACAGCGAACACTGAAGCTTACTTT.

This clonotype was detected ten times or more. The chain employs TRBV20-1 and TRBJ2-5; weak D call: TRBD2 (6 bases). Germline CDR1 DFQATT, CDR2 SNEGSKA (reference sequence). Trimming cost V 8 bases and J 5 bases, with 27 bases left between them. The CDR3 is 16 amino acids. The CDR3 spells CSPNTSWGGCCETQYF. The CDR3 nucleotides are TGCAGTCCCAACACTTCGTGGGGAGGATGCTGTGAGACCCAGTACTTC.